What follows are 23 T cell receptor beta chains derived from one specimen sequenced in a study of cytomegalovirus exposure and HLA in healthy donors. A multiplex PCR was run with 60 Vbeta primers and 13 Jbeta primers. Produced via immunoSEQ multiplex PCR; TCRdb's table is partial and in-frame only. Here the sample table reports around 100,000 clones. Material for sequencing was PBMCs. These receptor sequences come from a man between 40 and 49 years old in good health and CMV-seropositive.

The chain couples TRBV6-5 to TRBJ2-7, with TRBD1 matching 8 bases. CDR1 is MNHEY, CDR2 SVGAGI, per germline. The CDR3 is 15 amino acids. The junction had 10 bases not matched to a gene; V was cut back by 6 bases and J by 3 bases. CDR3 coding DNA: TGTGCCAGCAGACCCGGGACAGGCGTCGGCTACGAGCAGTACTTC. Protein: CASRPGTGVGYEQYF.

The chain uses TRBV19 and TRBJ2-2; weak D call: TRBD1 (7 bases). The V gene lost 4 bases and the J gene lost 4 bases, with 13 bases spanning the gap. CDR1 and CDR2 (germline): LNHDA, SQIVND (reference sequence). The CDR3 totals 15 residues. CDR3 sequence reads: CASSKGAAGTGELFF. The DNA for the CDR3 is TGTGCCAGTAGTAAGGGGGCAGCGGGCACCGGGGAGCTGTTTTTT.

This rearrangement joins TRBV29-1 to TRBJ1-2, with a weak D call TRBD1 (6 bases). The V end lost 4 bases, the J end lost 1 base, and 22 bases lay between the germline ends. CDR3 size: 17 residues. Germline assignment: CDR1 SQVTM and CDR2 ANQGSEA. CDR3 DNA sequence: TGCAGCGTTGTTCTCAGAACCACGGGACACCATAACTATGGCTACACCTTC. Translated, it gives CSVVLRTTGHHNYGYTF.

CDR3 amino acids: CSVLGTELSYEQYF. CDR3 nucleotides: TGCAGCGTTCTTGGGACAGAACTCTCCTACGAGCAGTACTTC. The chain carries TRBV29-1 and TRBJ2-7; 7 nucleotides agree with TRBD1. V lost 5 bases and J lost 0; bases outside the gene matches: 7. CDR1 is SQVTM and CDR2 is ANQGSEA in the germline V gene. The CDR3 is 14 amino acids.

The chain is built from TRBV5-3 and TRBJ2-3; TRBD1 is a possible D gene (6 bases). TRBV5-3 has ORF status, its function being uncertain. The CDR3 sequence is 16 residues long. Trimming took 0 bases from V and 4 from J, leaving 15 bases between them. Here the CDR3 reads CARSLALRGPPDTQYF. For the CDR3, the DNA is TGTGCCAGAAGCTTGGCCCTCAGGGGCCCCCCAGATACGCAGTATTTT.

The chain couples TRBV19 to TRBJ1-2, with 8 bases that match TRBD1. This CDR3 spans 16 amino acids. Per the germline V gene, CDR1 is LNHDA and CDR2 is SQIVND (reference sequence). The J segment lost 0 bases and the V segment lost 5 bases, leaving 8 bases of the junction unmatched. CDR3 sequence reads: CASSWTGSRTNYGYTF. Written as DNA, the CDR3 is TGTGCCAGTAGTTGGACAGGGTCGAGGACTAACTATGGCTACACCTTC.

The chain has TRBV5-1 and TRBJ1-4; D unclear. There are 15 residues in the CDR3. V gave up 0 bases and J gave up 2 bases, with 8 bases separating them. CDR1 is SGHRS, CDR2 YFSETQ, per germline. The CDR3 DNA reads TGCGCCAGCAGCTTGGTTCCGGGGACTAATGAAAAACTGTTTTTT. As protein: CASSLVPGTNEKLFF.

This chain joins TRBV29-1 and TRBJ2-7; 10 bases align to TRBD1. The CDR3 runs to 14 residues. CDR1 is SQVTM, CDR2 ANQGSEA, per germline. The ends lost 4 bases at V and 2 bases at J; junction bases unmatched: 5. The CDR3 protein is CSVVWDRGPYEQYF. The CDR3 DNA is TGCAGCGTTGTTTGGGACAGGGGACCCTACGAGCAGTACTTC.

The chain couples TRBV5-1 to TRBJ2-7; 7 bases match TRBD1. CDR3 length equals 14 residues. V gave up 0 bases and J gave up 6 bases; unmatched junction bases: 6. Germline values: CDR1 SGHRS, CDR2 YFSETQ. CDR3 residues: CASSLVGTDSEQYF. The CDR3 DNA reads as TGCGCCAGCAGCTTGGTAGGGACAGACTCCGAGCAGTACTTC.

The chain couples TRBV5-5 to TRBJ1-3; 7 bases are a match to TRBD1. V was pared by 2 bases and J by 0 bases, with 14 bases of the junction left unmatched. Germline V gene sequence: CDR1 SGHKS, CDR2 YYEKEE (reference sequence). The CDR3 sequence is 19 residues long. The CDR3 loop reads CASSFHADRIQVSGNTIYF. The CDR3 nucleotides are TGTGCCAGCAGCTTCCACGCGGACAGGATTCAGGTCTCTGGAAACACCATATATTTT.

The chain couples TRBV10-3 to TRBJ1-3; D call uncertain. Germline V gene lookup returns CDR1 ENHRY and CDR2 SYGVKD. With 2 bases removed from V and 5 bases from J, the gap between germline ends came to 4 bases. The CDR3 extends over 12 amino acids. Written as DNA, the CDR3 is TGTGCCATCAGTGAGGGGCGAAACACCATATATTTT. Protein product: CAISEGRNTIYF.

The CDR3 bases are TGTGCCAGCAGCCCTGTGGTAAGCCTGGCGAACACCGGGGAGCTGTTTTTT. This gives the protein CASSPVVSLANTGELFF. The chain links TRBV7-3 to TRBJ2-2, with unresolved D. Germline V gene sequence: CDR1 SGHTA, CDR2 FQGTGA. The germline V and J ends were trimmed by 5 bases and 0 bases, with 16 bases remaining between them. This CDR3 has 17 amino acids.

V and J are TRBV28 and TRBJ2-1; TRBD2 is a possible D gene (5 bases). V lost 2 bases, J lost 8 bases, and 13 bases lay in between. There are 14 residues in the CDR3. Germline V CDR1 and CDR2: MDHEN, SYDVKM. The CDR3 here is CASSLAAQEDEQFF. The CDR3 DNA follows: TGTGCCAGCAGTTTAGCGGCCCAGGAGGATGAGCAGTTCTTC.

J is TRBJ2-3 and V is TRBV5-1, with D uncertain. V lost 3 bases, J lost 2 bases, and 10 bases lay in between. The CDR3 runs 14 residues. Germline V gene lookup returns CDR1 SGHRS and CDR2 YFSETQ. The CDR3 DNA is TGCGCCAGCAGCTACGCCTACCTCACAGATACGCAGTATTTT. Amino acid sequence: CASSYAYLTDTQYF.

This chain joins TRBV28 and TRBJ2-2, with TRBD2 identical over 8 bases. CDR1 is MDHEN, CDR2 SYDVKM, per germline. Trimming at V came to 3 bases and at J to 1 base, leaving 7 bases not matched to a gene. There are 17 residues in the CDR3. CDR3 bases: TGTGCCAGCAGTTTGGGACTAGAGGAAGAGAACACCGGGGAGCTGTTTTTT. Protein product: CASSLGLEEENTGELFF.

This chain joins TRBV14 and TRBJ1-4; possibly TRBD1 for D (6 bases). Germline V gives CDR1 SGHDN, CDR2 FVKESK. The CDR3 spans 15 residues. The germline V and J ends were trimmed by 5 bases and 7 bases, with 17 bases remaining between them. As DNA, the CDR3 is TGTGCCAGCAGCGAAATAATGGGCAGGGGTGAAAAACTGTTTTTT. Protein sequence: CASSEIMGRGEKLFF.

The rearrangement links TRBV28 to TRBJ1-1; D may be TRBD1 (6 bases). Trimming removed 1 base at V and 1 base at J, with 7 bases between. CDR3 length: 14 amino acids. The germline CDR1 and CDR2 sequences are MDHEN and SYDVKM. CDR3 coding DNA: TGTGCCAGCAGTTTATCCAGGGGGAACACTGAAGCTTTCTTT. This codes for CASSLSRGNTEAFF.

The gene calls are TRBV7-9 and TRBJ1-4, with 7 bases that match TRBD1. Germline loops: CDR1 SEHNR, CDR2 FQNEAQ (reference sequence). After removal of 2 bases from V and 3 bases from J, the junction contained 3 bases not matched to a gene. The CDR3 sequence is 15 residues long. The CDR3: CASSLLGQANEKLFF. The CDR3 region has the DNA TGTGCCAGCAGCTTACTCGGACAGGCTAATGAAAAACTGTTTTTT. Variable domain in full (rest from reference TRBV7-9 and TRBJ1-4): DTGVSQNPRHKITKRGQNVTFRCDPISEHNRLYWYRQTLGQGPEFLTYFQNEAQLEKSRLLSDRFSAERPKGSFSTLEIQRTEQGDSAMYLCASSLLGQANEKLFFGSGTQLSVL.

The chain links TRBV19 to TRBJ2-2, with 10 bases that match TRBD2. The V and J ends lost 7 bases and 6 bases, in that order; junction bases with no gene match: 14. This CDR3 spans 17 amino acids. CDR1 and CDR2 (germline): LNHDA, SQIVND (reference sequence). Here the CDR3 DNA reads TGTGCCAGTACCAGGGAGGGGCGGACTAGCGGTCCCGGGGAGCTGTTTTTT. Amino acid sequence: CASTREGRTSGPGELFF.

V gene TRBV27 combines with J gene TRBJ2-1; 8 nucleotides align to TRBD2. The V and J ends lost 4 bases and 5 bases, in that order; junction bases with no gene match: 13. Germline-derived CDR1 and CDR2 are MNHEY and SMNVEV (reference sequence). The CDR3 consists of 17 residues. CDR3 residues: CASSWRLGAGDDNEQFF. CDR3 DNA: TGTGCCAGCAGTTGGCGCCTGGGAGCGGGAGACGACAATGAGCAGTTCTTC.

This sequence joins TRBV5-4 and TRBJ2-7, with 7 positions matching TRBD2. Per the germline V gene, CDR1 is SGHNT and CDR2 is YYREEE (reference sequence). This CDR3 contains 14 residues. Unmatched junction bases numbered 5, after V lost 2 bases and J lost 3 bases. This chain's CDR3 is CASSFSGPYYEQYF. The CDR3 nucleotides are TGTGCCAGCAGCTTTAGCGGGCCTTACTACGAGCAGTACTTC.

The V and J genes are TRBV4-1 and TRBJ2-4; 7 bases map to TRBD1. CDR3 size: 15 residues. Germline assignment: CDR1 MGHRA and CDR2 YSYEKL. With V trimmed by 2 bases and J by 4 bases, 5 bases remained unmatched. The CDR3 is CASSQQSGQKNIQYF. The CDR3 DNA follows: TGCGCCAGCAGCCAACAATCGGGACAGAAAAACATTCAGTACTTC.

This sequence joins TRBV7-9 and TRBJ2-3, with D unclear. The CDR3 runs 15 residues. Germline CDR1 SEHNR, CDR2 FQNEAQ (reference sequence). The ends were cut back, 5 bases at V and 2 bases at J, with 14 bases in the middle. This CDR3 is CASSAFTENTDTQYF. CDR3 nucleotides: TGTGCCAGCAGCGCGTTTACAGAGAACACAGATACGCAGTATTTT. The full variable domain, rest sourced from reference TRBV7-9 and TRBJ2-3, is DTGVSQNPRHKITKRGQNVTFRCDPISEHNRLYWYRQTLGQGPEFLTYFQNEAQLEKSRLLSDRFSAERPKGSFSTLEIQRTEQGDSAMYLCASSAFTENTDTQYFGPGTRLTVL.